The table lists the clone carrying this T cell receptor beta chain with a few counts. The data are from a study of identical twins. TCRdb fed the 5' RACE reads into MiXCR, producing one record per CDR3 protein. The table lists hundreds of thousands of distinct CDR3 sequences, over 9% of them singletons, with just over 7% in the top ten. The CDR3 sequence is 17 residues long. The J segment lost 2 bases and the V segment lost 5 bases, leaving 12 bases of the junction unmatched. CDR1 and CDR2 from the germline V gene are ENHRY and SYGVKD. The data also belong to a second study, concerning yellow fever vaccine responses in identical twins.

V gene TRBV10-3 combines with J gene TRBJ2-7; 10 bases line up with TRBD2. Material: CD8+ T cells sorted from blood. The receptor's source is a woman under 30 in good health. In DNA, the CDR3 is TGTGCCATCAGTTGGAGGACTAGCGGCCTATTCGCCTACGAGCAGTACTTC. Protein: CAISWRTSGLFAYEQYF.